Listed below are T cell receptor beta chains from one sample, sequenced in a study of blood T cell repertoires in COVID-19. Measured with immunoSEQ multiplex PCR; TCRdb has only the in-frame clones, and not every one. There are fewer than 250,000 clones in the sample; roughly nine tenths occur only once, and around 1.1% lies in the top ten. The specimen was peripheral blood. The receptor set was obtained from a man aged 25 to 45 with acute or convalescent COVID-19. Each CDR3 is given with its conserved first and last residue. The D gene is left open where the match is weak. Clone size is given for some rows only: seen once, a few or many times, or a class if the clone is expanded.

J: TRBJ2-7
size: NA
V: TRBV7-2
D: TRBD2
CDR3: CASSHGLAGWLQYF
DNA: TGTGCCAGCAGCCACGGGCTAGCGGGTTGGTTGCAGTACTTC

J: TRBJ2-7
size: NA
V: TRBV5-1
D: NA
CDR3: CASSLGGTYEQYF
DNA: TGCGCCAGCAGCCTCGGCGGGACCTACGAGCAGTACTTC

J: TRBJ2-7
size: NA
V: TRBV6-5
D: NA
CDR3: CASRLVPGEGHEQYF
DNA: TGTGCCAGCAGACTGGTGCCAGGGGAGGGCCACGAGCAGTACTTC

J: TRBJ2-3
size: once
V: TRBV18
D: NA
CDR3: CASSPPGADTQYF
DNA: TGTGCCAGCTCACCACCGGGGGCGGATACGCAGTATTTT

J: TRBJ1-1
size: NA
V: TRBV19
D: TRBD1
CDR3: CASSGGTGYTEAFF
DNA: TGTGCCAGTAGTGGGGGGACAGGGTACACTGAAGCTTTCTTT

J: TRBJ2-4
size: NA
V: TRBV5-4
D: NA
CDR3: CASSLGQAQNIQYF
DNA: TGTGCCAGCAGCTTGGGACAGGCCCAAAACATTCAGTACTTC

J: TRBJ1-1
size: NA
V: TRBV5-5
D: NA
CDR3: CASSLQNMNTEAFF
DNA: TGTGCCAGCAGCTTACAGAACATGAACACTGAAGCTTTCTTT

J: TRBJ1-2
size: NA
V: TRBV7-9
D: TRBD1
CDR3: CASSGQGAPTNYGYTF
DNA: TGTGCCAGCAGCGGACAGGGGGCCCCCACTAACTATGGCTACACCTTC

J: TRBJ1-3
size: NA
V: TRBV18
D: TRBD1
CDR3: CASSNPSTGGNTIYF
DNA: TGTGCCAGCTCAAATCCCTCGACAGGGGGAAACACCATATATTTT

J: TRBJ1-3
size: NA
V: TRBV18
D: NA
CDR3: CASSARGRTGNTIYF
DNA: TGTGCCAGCTCAGCGCGGGGGCGGACCGGAAACACCATATATTTT

J: TRBJ2-5
size: NA
V: TRBV5-1
D: TRBD1
CDR3: CASSLGQGVGETQYF
DNA: TGCGCCAGCAGCTTGGGACAGGGAGTAGGCGAGACCCAGTACTTC

J: TRBJ2-7
size: NA
V: TRBV7-8
D: NA
CDR3: CASSSQTGHPSYEQYF
DNA: TGTGCCAGCAGCTCCCAGACAGGACACCCTTCCTACGAGCAGTACTTC

J: TRBJ2-3
size: NA
V: TRBV24-1
D: NA
CDR3: CATSGLSGHPGDTQYF
DNA: TGTGCCACCAGTGGGCTCTCAGGGCACCCGGGAGATACGCAGTATTTT

J: TRBJ2-1
size: NA
V: TRBV6-6
D: TRBD2
CDR3: CASSYERGGDYNEQFF
DNA: TGTGCCAGCAGTTACGAGCGGGGGGGAGACTACAATGAGCAGTTCTTC

J: TRBJ1-3
size: once
V: TRBV6-6
D: NA
CDR3: CASSGTYSGNTIYF
DNA: TGTGCCAGCAGCGGGACATACTCTGGAAACACCATATATTTT

J: TRBJ2-7
size: NA
V: TRBV27
D: TRBD2
CDR3: CASSPWTSGGSEQYF
DNA: TGTGCCAGCAGTCCCTGGACTAGCGGGGGATCCGAGCAGTACTTC

J: TRBJ2-1
size: NA
V: TRBV21-1
D: NA
CDR3: CASSKNQSGTRIDNEQFF
DNA: TGTGCCAGCAGCAAAAACCAGTCCGGGACTAGAATTGACAATGAGCAGTTCTTC

J: TRBJ2-7
size: once
V: TRBV18
D: TRBD1
CDR3: CASSLSGQSLYEQYF
DNA: TGTGCCAGCTCATTATCGGGACAGTCACTGTACGAGCAGTACTTC